This T cell receptor (beta chain) was documented in a study of blood T cell repertoires in COVID-19. Overall study context: The United States, Italy and Spain provided the acute and convalescent COVID-19 samples.

V dropped 0 bases and J dropped 4; count of bases not matched to a gene: 6. This CDR3 is built from 17 residues. CDR1 and CDR2 from the germline V gene are LGHNA and YSLEER. One Seattle source followed patients from active infection through their disease course. Original data processing: Reference gene primer amplification yielded estimated nucleated cell counts. Profiled with immunoSEQ multiplex PCR; TCRdb holds only in-frame clones, not every one. V, J and clone size reflect that table, while D and trimming were determined from the DNA. The data contain about 330,000 clones, over 80% of them singletons.

The chain carries TRBV4-3 and TRBJ2-3; 11 bases are shared with TRBD2. The TCR was taken from a man younger than 45 with COVID-19, enrolled during active disease. Sequencing used peripheral blood. The CDR3: CASSQEASGRLADTQYF. The CDR3 DNA sequence: TGCGCCAGCAGCCAAGAGGCTAGCGGGAGGTTGGCAGATACGCAGTATTTT.